The 25 T cell receptor beta chains below were found in one sample sequenced in a study of identical twins. TCRdb fed the 5' RACE reads into MiXCR, producing one record per CDR3 protein. The sample yields about 280,000 distinct CDR3 sequences, around 8.8% seen once. These data were also reused for a study on yellow fever vaccine responses in identical twins.

The material sequenced was memory (CD45RO+) T cells sorted from blood. Receptors originate from a woman in her late teens or twenties in good health.

In its sample, this clonotype was seen a few times. The chain carries TRBV20-1 and TRBJ2-1; 12 positions match TRBD2. This CDR3 has 18 amino acids. V lost 6 bases, J lost 0 bases, and 12 bases stayed unmatched. CDR1 and CDR2 (germline): DFQATT, SNEGSKA (reference sequence). For the CDR3, the DNA is TGCAGTGCCCAGGCACTAGCGGGGGGCATTACCTCCTACAATGAGCAGTTCTTC. Translated: CSAQALAGGITSYNEQFF.

This clonotype was seen a handful of times. The V and J genes are TRBV11-2 and TRBJ2-1; possibly TRBD1 or TRBD2 for D (6 bases each). CDR3 size: 17 residues. Germline V gives CDR1 SGHAT, CDR2 FQNNGV. The V and J ends lost 0 bases and 4 bases respectively, with 16 bases between them. In nucleotides, the CDR3 is TGTGCCAGCAGCTTAGAAGGGGGGCGGCCCACATACAATGAGCAGTTCTTC. Translating it yields CASSLEGGRPTYNEQFF.

This clonotype was recorded a few times. The V gene is TRBV21-1, the J gene TRBJ2-7; the D call of TRBD2 is as the table states it, not checked on the DNA. TRBV21-1 is given as a pseudogene. The length of the CDR3 is 17 residues. CDR3 in amino acids: CASSNLSGTSFHYEQYV. The CDR3 bases are TGTGCCAGCAGCAATTTATCCGGGACTAGTTTTCACTACGAGCAGTACGTC.

This clonotype was counted between two and nine times. The chain carries TRBV20-1 and TRBJ2-3, with 9 bases identical to TRBD1. Germline CDR1 reads DFQATT; CDR2 reads SNEGSKA (reference sequence). This CDR3 has 16 amino acids. Trimming cost V 2 bases and J 2 bases; bases outside gene matches: 8. The CDR3 DNA reads TGCAGTGCTAGATCAGGGACAGGGATTTTCACAGATACGCAGTATTTT. Protein sequence: CSARSGTGIFTDTQYF.

The sample holds many counts of this clonotype. This chain links TRBV29-1 with TRBJ1-1, with 7 bases lining up with TRBD1. J gave up 7 bases and V 4 bases, and 12 bases lay outside the gene matches. Germline V CDR1 and CDR2: SQVTM, ANQGSEA. This CDR3 comprises 14 residues. The CDR3 reads CSVVGTVGRVEAFF. The DNA of the CDR3 is TGCAGCGTTGTGGGGACAGTAGGTCGGGTTGAAGCTTTCTTT.

The J gene is TRBJ2-7, the V gene TRBV12-3 or TRBV12-4, with a tentative D call TRBD2 (5 bases). CDR3 length equals 12 residues. V lost 3 bases and J lost 4, with 7 bases in between. Here the CDR3 DNA reads TGTGCCAGCAGTTTCGGAGGTTACGAGCAGTACGTC. It specifies CASSFGGYEQYV.

This clonotype was seen only a few times. The CDR3 region has the DNA TGTGCCAGCAGCTCTCCCCTTAGCGGGATTGGCGAGACCCAGTACTTC. Protein product: CASSSPLSGIGETQYF. The V and J genes are TRBV11-3 and TRBJ2-5, with TRBD2 identical over 8 bases. Germline loops: CDR1 SGHNT, CDR2 YENEEA. The CDR3 contains 16 residues. V gave up 4 bases and J gave up 5 bases; unmatched junction bases: 12.

This clonotype was counted only a few times. V is TRBV20-1 and J is TRBJ2-7; D gene ambiguous. CDR1 DFQATT and CDR2 SNEGSKA come from the germline V gene (reference sequence). V dropped 6 bases and J dropped 0 bases, with 12 bases sitting between them. The CDR3 is made up of 13 amino acids. The CDR3 coding sequence is TGCAGTGCCCAGAGAGAGAGCTCCTACGAGCAGTACTTC. Translating it yields CSAQRESSYEQYF.

J is TRBJ2-7 and V is TRBV6-1; 9 bases map to TRBD1. Trimming took 6 bases from V and 3 from J; bases not matched to a gene: 9. Germline V lookup: CDR1 MNHNS, CDR2 SASEGT. CDR3 length: 15 residues. The CDR3 nucleotides read TGTGCCAGCAGACAGGGACAGGGAAGCTTCTACGAGCAGTACTTC. Amino acids: CASRQGQGSFYEQYF.

The chain combines TRBV5-1 with TRBJ2-1; 14 nucleotides align to TRBD2. Trimming took 4 bases from V and 6 from J; bases not matched to a gene: 12. The CDR3 consists of 18 residues. Per germline, CDR1 SGHRS and CDR2 YFSETQ. In nucleotides, the CDR3 is TGCGCCAGCAGCCTAAAAGGGACTAGCGGGAGTATAGGCAATGAGCAGTTCTTC. Protein product: CASSLKGTSGSIGNEQFF.

This clonotype was detected many times. This rearrangement joins TRBV3-1 to TRBJ2-3, with 10 bases matching TRBD1. This CDR3 region has 14 residues. Germline CDR1 and CDR2: LGHDT and YNNKEL (reference sequence). Trimming cost V 6 bases and J 0 bases; bases outside gene matches: 0. In nucleotides, the CDR3 is TGTGCCAGCAGGGACAGGGGGAGCACAGATACGCAGTATTTT. Protein sequence: CASRDRGSTDTQYF.

This clonotype was detected ten times or more. This sequence joins TRBV3-1 and TRBJ2-2; no firm D call. The CDR3 sequence is 13 residues long. The germline gives CDR1 LGHDT, CDR2 YNNKEL (reference sequence). V lost 2 bases to trimming and J lost 5 bases, with 6 bases between them. The CDR3 here is CASSQIGTGELFF. In nucleotides, the CDR3 is TGTGCCAGCAGCCAAATCGGTACCGGGGAGCTGTTTTTT.

The J gene is TRBJ2-5, the V gene TRBV7-7; perhaps TRBD2 as D (6 bases). V was shortened by 5 bases and J by 4 bases, with 11 bases between the two germline ends. Germline-derived CDR1 and CDR2 are SSHAT and FNYEAQ (reference sequence). This CDR3 contains 13 residues. In DNA, the CDR3 is TGTGCCAGCAGCCCCCGACTAGGAGAGACCCAGTACTTC. Translated: CASSPRLGETQYF.

Ten or more counts support this clonotype. The chain employs TRBV6-2 or TRBV6-3 and TRBJ2-5; TRBD2 aligns across 8 bases. Germline CDR1 and CDR2: MNHEY and SVGEGT. J gave up 1 base and V 5 bases, and 6 bases lay outside the gene matches. This CDR3 contains 15 residues. Written as DNA, the CDR3 is TGTGCCAGCAGTGACGGGGGGGCTGGCCAAGAGACCCAGTACTTC. It translates to CASSDGGAGQETQYF.

Many counts were recorded for this clonotype. The J gene is TRBJ2-3, the V gene TRBV5-1; 8 bases fit TRBD2. Germline V gene data show CDR1 as SGHRS and CDR2 as YFSETQ. The V segment lost 4 bases and the J segment 4 bases; nucleotides outside the gene matches: 5. There are 14 residues in the CDR3. The CDR3 region has the DNA TGCGCCAGCAGCGATCGGGGGGGCCCAGATACGCAGTATTTT. This codes for CASSDRGGPDTQYF.

This clonotype came up a few times. The chain combines TRBV14 with TRBJ2-7; D uncertain. Trimming left V 2 bases short and J 6 bases short, with 8 bases between. Looked up from germline, CDR1 is SGHDN and CDR2 is FVKESK. The CDR3 sequence is 12 residues long. CDR3 in amino acids: CASSQITFEQYF. CDR3 DNA sequence: TGTGCCAGCAGCCAAATAACTTTCGAGCAGTACTTC.

The table lists this clonotype with many counts. The genes are TRBV4-1 and TRBJ2-3; 13 nucleotides line up with TRBD2. V dropped 4 bases and J dropped 0; count of bases not matched to a gene: 10. CDR3 length equals 19 residues. Germline V gene data show CDR1 as MGHRA and CDR2 as YSYEKL. CDR3 protein: CASSLTGLAGFISTDTQYF. CDR3 DNA: TGCGCCAGCAGCCTTACGGGACTAGCGGGGTTTATCAGCACAGATACGCAGTATTTT.

This clonotype showed up just a few times. The rearrangement uses TRBV7-9 and TRBJ1-1; TRBD1 matches 8 bases. CDR3 length: 16 amino acids. Germline CDR1 SEHNR, CDR2 FQNEAQ (reference sequence). V gave up 5 bases and J gave up 4 bases; unmatched junction bases: 12. The CDR3 loop reads CASSLGGQGGRTEAFF. Here the CDR3 DNA reads TGTGCCAGCAGCCTAGGTGGACAGGGTGGACGCACTGAAGCTTTCTTT.

This clonotype was recorded at least ten times. This chain joins TRBV28 and TRBJ1-2, with D unclear. The germline V and J ends were trimmed by 6 bases and 5 bases, with 13 bases remaining between them. The CDR3 is made up of 13 amino acids. From germline, CDR1 is MDHEN and CDR2 SYDVKM. CDR3 sequence: CASRTTTEYGYTF. CDR3 nucleotide sequence: TGTGCCAGCAGGACGACGACTGAATATGGCTACACCTTC.

This clonotype has at least ten counts. V and J are TRBV6-1 and TRBJ2-7, with D possibly being TRBD2 (7 bases). V dropped 3 bases and J dropped 5 bases, with 14 bases sitting between them. Germline CDR1 reads MNHNS; CDR2 reads SASEGT. CDR3 length equals 14 residues. CDR3 bases: TGTGCCAGCAGTGAGGGGGGGGGCGCGGACGAGCAGTACTTC. It is translated as CASSEGGGADEQYF.

This clonotype has at least ten counts. The V gene is TRBV4-1, the J gene TRBJ2-7, with 9 bases lining up with TRBD1. With 3 bases clipped from V and 6 bases from J, the junction kept 15 bases outside the gene matches. The CDR3 extends over 17 amino acids. Germline CDR1 MGHRA, CDR2 YSYEKL. In nucleotides, the CDR3 is TGCGCCAGCAGCCAGTCGCTCCCCCCGGGGACAGGGATCGAGCAGTACGTC. Its protein is CASSQSLPPGTGIEQYV.

This clonotype has a handful of counts. J is TRBJ2-2 and V is TRBV2; D unresolved. The CDR3 runs to 10 residues. Germline V lookup: CDR1 SNHLY, CDR2 FYNNEI. V dropped 7 bases and J dropped 7 bases, with 4 bases sitting between them. CDR3 region: CASKGGELFF. Written as DNA, the CDR3 is TGTGCCAGCAAGGGCGGGGAGCTGTTTTTT.

This clonotype has at least ten counts. The rearrangement uses TRBV2 and TRBJ1-5, with D perhaps TRBD1 (5 bases). Trimming shortened V by 6 bases and J by 0 bases, and 9 bases separated the two germline ends. CDR3 length: 14 amino acids. Germline assignment: CDR1 SNHLY and CDR2 FYNNEI. The CDR3 DNA sequence: TGTGCCAGCAGGGGAGACAGTAGCAATCAGCCCCAGCATTTT. As protein: CASRGDSSNQPQHF. Complete variable domain (other parts from reference TRBV2 and TRBJ1-5): EPEVTQTPSHQVTQMGQEVILRCVPISNHLYFYWYRQILGQKVEFLVSFYNNEISEKSEIFDDQFSVERPDGSNFTLKIRSTKLEDSAMYFCASRGDSSNQPQHFGDGTRLSIL.

This clonotype was seen many times. The chain has TRBV25-1 and TRBJ2-2; no definite D call. Germline assignment: CDR1 MGHDK and CDR2 SYGVNS. The CDR3 length is 14 residues. The V end was cut by 6 bases, the J end by 2 bases, with 10 bases between. CDR3 protein: CASRMGPNTGELFF. DNA for the CDR3: TGTGCCAGCAGAATGGGTCCTAACACCGGGGAGCTGTTTTTT.

The chain uses TRBV7-9 and TRBJ2-2, with TRBD1 identical over 10 bases. The germline CDR1 and CDR2 sequences are SEHNR and FQNEAQ (reference sequence). The trim removed 5 bases at V and 6 bases at J, leaving 6 bases unmatched. The CDR3 loop spans 15 amino acids. CDR3 region: CASSAGTGVPGELFF. The CDR3 region has the DNA TGTGCCAGCAGCGCCGGGACAGGGGTGCCCGGGGAGCTGTTTTTT.